This T cell receptor beta chain was retrieved from a study of T cell clones after liver transplantation. Background on the study: Three of the eight recipients were HCV-positive; the rest had non-autoimmune, non-viral transplant indications.

Profiled with immunoSEQ multiplex PCR; TCRdb holds only in-frame clones, not every one. The repertoire consists of 55,000 to 70,000 clones, with about 92% occurring once and the leading ten covering roughly 0.98%. The specimen comprised CD4+ T cells from blood, sampled less than 26 months after liver transplant. The source is a human patient who received a liver transplant. Some T cells here may be from the graft donor.

The CDR3 here is CASSRQGLAVGEQFF. For the CDR3, the DNA is TGTGCCAGCAGCCGACAGGGACTAGCGGTCGGTGAGCAGTTCTTC. The chain links TRBV9 to TRBJ2-1; TRBD2 matches 11 bases. Germline CDR1 is SGDLS and CDR2 is YYNGEE. V was pared by 4 bases and J by 9 bases, with 9 bases of the junction left unmatched. CDR3 size: 15 residues.